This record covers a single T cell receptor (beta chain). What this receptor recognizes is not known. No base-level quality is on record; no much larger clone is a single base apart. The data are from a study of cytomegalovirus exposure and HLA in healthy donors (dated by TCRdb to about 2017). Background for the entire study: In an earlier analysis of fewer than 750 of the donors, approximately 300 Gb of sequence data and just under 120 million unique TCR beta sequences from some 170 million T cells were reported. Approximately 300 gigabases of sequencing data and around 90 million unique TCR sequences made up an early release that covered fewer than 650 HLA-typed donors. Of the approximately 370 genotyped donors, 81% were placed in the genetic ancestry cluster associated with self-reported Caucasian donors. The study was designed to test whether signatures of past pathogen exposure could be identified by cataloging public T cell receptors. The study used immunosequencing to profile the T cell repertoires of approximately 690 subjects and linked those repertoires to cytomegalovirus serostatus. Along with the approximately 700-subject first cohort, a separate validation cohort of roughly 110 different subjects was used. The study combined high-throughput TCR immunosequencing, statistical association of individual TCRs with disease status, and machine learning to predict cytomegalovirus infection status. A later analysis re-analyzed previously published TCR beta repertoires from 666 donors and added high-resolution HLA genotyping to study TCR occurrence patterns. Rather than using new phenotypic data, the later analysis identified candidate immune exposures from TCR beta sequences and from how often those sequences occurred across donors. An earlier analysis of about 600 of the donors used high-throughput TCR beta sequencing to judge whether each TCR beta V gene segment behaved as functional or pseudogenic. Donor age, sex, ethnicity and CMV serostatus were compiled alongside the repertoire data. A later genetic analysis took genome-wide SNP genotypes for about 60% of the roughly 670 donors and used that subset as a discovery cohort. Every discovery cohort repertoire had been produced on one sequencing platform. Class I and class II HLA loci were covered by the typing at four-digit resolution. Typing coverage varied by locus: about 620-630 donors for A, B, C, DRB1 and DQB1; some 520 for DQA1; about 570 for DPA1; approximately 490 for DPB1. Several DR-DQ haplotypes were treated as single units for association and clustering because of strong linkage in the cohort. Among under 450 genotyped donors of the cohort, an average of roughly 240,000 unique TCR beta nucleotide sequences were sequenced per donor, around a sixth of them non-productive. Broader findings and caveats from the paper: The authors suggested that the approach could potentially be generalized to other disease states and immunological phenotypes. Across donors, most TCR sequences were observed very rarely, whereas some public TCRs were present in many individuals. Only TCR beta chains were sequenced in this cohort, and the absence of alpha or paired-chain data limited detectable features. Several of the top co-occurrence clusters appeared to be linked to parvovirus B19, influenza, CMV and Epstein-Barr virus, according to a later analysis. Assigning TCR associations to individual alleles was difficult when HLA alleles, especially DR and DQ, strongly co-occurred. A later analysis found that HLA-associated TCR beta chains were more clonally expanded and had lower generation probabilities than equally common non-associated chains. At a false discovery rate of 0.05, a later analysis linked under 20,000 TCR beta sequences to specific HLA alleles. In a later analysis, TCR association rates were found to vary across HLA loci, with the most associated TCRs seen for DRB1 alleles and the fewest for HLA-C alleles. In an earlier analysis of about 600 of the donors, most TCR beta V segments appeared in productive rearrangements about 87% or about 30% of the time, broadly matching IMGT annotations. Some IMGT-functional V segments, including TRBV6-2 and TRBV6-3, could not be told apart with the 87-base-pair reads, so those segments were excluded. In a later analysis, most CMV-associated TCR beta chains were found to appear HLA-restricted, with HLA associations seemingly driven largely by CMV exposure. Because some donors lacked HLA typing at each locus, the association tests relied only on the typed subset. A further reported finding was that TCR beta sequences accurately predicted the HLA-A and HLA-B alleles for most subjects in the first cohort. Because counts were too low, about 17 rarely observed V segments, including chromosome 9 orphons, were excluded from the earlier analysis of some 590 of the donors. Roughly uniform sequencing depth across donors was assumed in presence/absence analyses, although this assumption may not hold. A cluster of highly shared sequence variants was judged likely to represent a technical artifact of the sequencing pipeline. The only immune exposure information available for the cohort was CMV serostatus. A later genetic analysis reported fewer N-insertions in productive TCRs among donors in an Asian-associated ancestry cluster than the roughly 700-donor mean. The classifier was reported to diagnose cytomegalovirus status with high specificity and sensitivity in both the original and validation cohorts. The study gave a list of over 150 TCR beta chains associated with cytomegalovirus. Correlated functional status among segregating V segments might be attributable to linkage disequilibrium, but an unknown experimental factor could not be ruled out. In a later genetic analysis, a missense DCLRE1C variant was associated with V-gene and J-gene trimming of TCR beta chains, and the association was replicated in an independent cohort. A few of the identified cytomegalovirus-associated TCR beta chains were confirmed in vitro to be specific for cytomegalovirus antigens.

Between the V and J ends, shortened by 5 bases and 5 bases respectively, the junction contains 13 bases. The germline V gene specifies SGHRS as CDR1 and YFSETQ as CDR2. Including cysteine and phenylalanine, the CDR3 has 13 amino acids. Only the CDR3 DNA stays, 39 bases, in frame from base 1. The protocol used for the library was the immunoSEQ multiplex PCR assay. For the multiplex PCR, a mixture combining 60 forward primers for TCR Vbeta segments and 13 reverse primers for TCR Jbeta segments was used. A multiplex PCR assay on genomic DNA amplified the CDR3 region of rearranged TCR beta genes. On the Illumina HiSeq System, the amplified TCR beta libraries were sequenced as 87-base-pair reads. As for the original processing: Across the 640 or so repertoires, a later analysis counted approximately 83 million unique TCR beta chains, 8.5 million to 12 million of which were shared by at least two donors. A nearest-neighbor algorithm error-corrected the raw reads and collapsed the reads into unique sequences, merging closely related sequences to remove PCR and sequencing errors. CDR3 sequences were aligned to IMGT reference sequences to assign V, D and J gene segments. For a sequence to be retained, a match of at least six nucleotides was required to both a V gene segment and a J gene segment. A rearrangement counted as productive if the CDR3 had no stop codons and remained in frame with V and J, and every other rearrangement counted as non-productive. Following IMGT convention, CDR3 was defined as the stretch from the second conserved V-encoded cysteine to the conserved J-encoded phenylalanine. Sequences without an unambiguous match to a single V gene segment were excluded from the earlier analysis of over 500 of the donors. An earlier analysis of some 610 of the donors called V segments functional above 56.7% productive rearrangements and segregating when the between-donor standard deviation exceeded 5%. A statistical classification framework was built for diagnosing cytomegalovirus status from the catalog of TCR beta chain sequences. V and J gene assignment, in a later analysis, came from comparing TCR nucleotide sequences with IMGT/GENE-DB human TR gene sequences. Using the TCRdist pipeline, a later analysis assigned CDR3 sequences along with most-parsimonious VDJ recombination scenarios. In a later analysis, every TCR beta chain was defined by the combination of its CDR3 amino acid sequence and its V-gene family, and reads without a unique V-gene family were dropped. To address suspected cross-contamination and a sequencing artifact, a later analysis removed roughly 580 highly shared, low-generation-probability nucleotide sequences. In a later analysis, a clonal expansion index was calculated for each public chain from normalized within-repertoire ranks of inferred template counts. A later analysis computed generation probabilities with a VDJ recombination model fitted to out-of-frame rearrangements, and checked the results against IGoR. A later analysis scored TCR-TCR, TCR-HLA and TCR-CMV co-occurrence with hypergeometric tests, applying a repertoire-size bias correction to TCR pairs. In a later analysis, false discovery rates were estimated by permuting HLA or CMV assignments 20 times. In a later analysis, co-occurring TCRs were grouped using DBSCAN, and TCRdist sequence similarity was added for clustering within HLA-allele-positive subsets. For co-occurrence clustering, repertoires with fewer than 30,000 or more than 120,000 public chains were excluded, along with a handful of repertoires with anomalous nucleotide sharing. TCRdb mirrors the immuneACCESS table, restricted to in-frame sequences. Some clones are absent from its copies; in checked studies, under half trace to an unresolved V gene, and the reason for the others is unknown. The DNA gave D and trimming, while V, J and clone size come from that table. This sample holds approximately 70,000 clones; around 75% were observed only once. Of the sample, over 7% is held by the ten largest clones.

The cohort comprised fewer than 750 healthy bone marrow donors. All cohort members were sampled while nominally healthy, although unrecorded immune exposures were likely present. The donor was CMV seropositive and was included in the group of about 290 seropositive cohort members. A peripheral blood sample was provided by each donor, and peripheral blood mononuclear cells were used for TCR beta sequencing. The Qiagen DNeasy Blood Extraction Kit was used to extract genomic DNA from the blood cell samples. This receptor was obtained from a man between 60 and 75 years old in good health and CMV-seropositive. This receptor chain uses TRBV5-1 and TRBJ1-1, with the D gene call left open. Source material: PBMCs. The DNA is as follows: TGCGCCAGCAGGGCAAGCCCGACTACTGAAGCTTTCTTT. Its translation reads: CASRASPTTEAFF.